A selection of T cell receptor beta chains follows, all from one sample in a study of T cell responses to AZD1222 COVID-19 vaccine. Measured with immunoSEQ multiplex PCR; TCRdb has only the in-frame clones, and not every one. Counted here are some 140,000 clones, around 90% occurring once; the ten biggest clones make up less than 7%. The material sequenced was peripheral blood, taken on day 0 of AZD1222 vaccination. The receptors shown here come from an adult in good health. CDR3s include the opening cysteine and the closing phenylalanine or tryptophan. D genes are given only for firm matches. Rows give clone size only sometimes, using once, few, many, or a class for an expanded clone.

D gene: -
clone size: -
V gene: TRBV11-2
J gene: TRBJ1-3
CDR3 protein: CASSLAVPRSNTIYF
CDR3 DNA: TGTGCCAGCAGCTTAGCTGTACCAAGGTCAAACACCATATATTTT

D gene: -
clone size: -
V gene: TRBV27
J gene: TRBJ1-2
CDR3 protein: CATSRRAGEYYGYTF
CDR3 DNA: TGTGCCACCAGCCGCCGGGCAGGGGAGTATTATGGCTACACCTTC

D gene: TRBD1
clone size: -
V gene: TRBV2
J gene: TRBJ1-2
CDR3 protein: CASSEDRGYGYTF
CDR3 DNA: TGTGCCAGCAGTGAAGACAGGGGCTATGGCTACACCTTC

D gene: -
clone size: -
V gene: TRBV11-3
J gene: TRBJ2-1
CDR3 protein: CASSLSGNEQFF
CDR3 DNA: TGTGCCAGCAGCTTATCGGGTAATGAGCAGTTCTTC

D gene: TRBD1
clone size: -
V gene: TRBV19
J gene: TRBJ1-2
CDR3 protein: CASSIKEGAAYTF
CDR3 DNA: TGTGCCAGTAGTATCAAGGAGGGGGCTGCCTACACCTTC

D gene: -
clone size: -
V gene: TRBV24-1
J gene: TRBJ2-1
CDR3 protein: CATSSYAGTEQFF
CDR3 DNA: TGTGCCACCAGTTCATACGCCGGGACAGAGCAGTTCTTC

D gene: TRBD1
clone size: few
V gene: TRBV19
J gene: TRBJ1-1
CDR3 protein: CASSINSRDSNEAFF
CDR3 DNA: TGTGCCAGTAGTATAAATTCCCGGGACAGTAATGAAGCTTTCTTT

D gene: TRBD1
clone size: -
V gene: TRBV2
J gene: TRBJ1-2
CDR3 protein: CASWRRRDSHNSNYGYTF
CDR3 DNA: TGTGCCAGCTGGCGGAGAAGGGACAGTCATAATTCTAACTATGGCTACACCTTC

D gene: -
clone size: -
V gene: TRBV4-1
J gene: TRBJ2-7
CDR3 protein: CASSQDLLATYEQYF
CDR3 DNA: TGCGCCAGCAGCCAAGATCTTCTAGCCACCTACGAGCAGTACTTC

D gene: TRBD1
clone size: -
V gene: TRBV28
J gene: TRBJ1-1
CDR3 protein: CASSLSGGGTEAFF
CDR3 DNA: TGTGCCAGCAGTTTATCAGGGGGGGGGACTGAAGCTTTCTTT

D gene: -
clone size: -
V gene: TRBV29-1
J gene: TRBJ1-2
CDR3 protein: CSVDRQDYPNYGYTF
CDR3 DNA: TGCAGCGTTGATCGGCAGGACTACCCTAACTATGGCTACACCTTC

D gene: TRBD2
clone size: -
V gene: TRBV19
J gene: TRBJ2-1
CDR3 protein: CASNRASGPSYNEQFF
CDR3 DNA: TGTGCCAGTAATCGGGCTAGCGGACCCTCCTACAATGAGCAGTTCTTC

D gene: -
clone size: -
V gene: TRBV7-9
J gene: TRBJ1-2
CDR3 protein: CASSLAPATFYGYTF
CDR3 DNA: TGTGCCAGCAGCTTAGCTCCAGCGACTTTCTATGGCTACACCTTC

D gene: -
clone size: -
V gene: TRBV4-3
J gene: TRBJ1-2
CDR3 protein: CASSQVFGGNYGYTF
CDR3 DNA: TGCGCCAGCAGCCAAGTGTTTGGAGGGAACTATGGCTACACCTTC

D gene: TRBD1
clone size: -
V gene: TRBV29-1
J gene: TRBJ1-1
CDR3 protein: CSVDRGQGALMNTEAFF
CDR3 DNA: TGCAGCGTTGATAGGGGACAGGGGGCTTTGATGAACACTGAAGCTTTCTTT

D gene: -
clone size: -
V gene: TRBV11-3
J gene: TRBJ2-5
CDR3 protein: CASSLDAGFGTETQYF
CDR3 DNA: TGTGCCAGCAGCTTAGACGCAGGGTTTGGGACAGAGACCCAGTACTTC

D gene: -
clone size: -
V gene: TRBV5-1
J gene: TRBJ1-4
CDR3 protein: CASSLRSRNEKLFF
CDR3 DNA: TGCGCCAGCAGCCTCCGGTCGAGGAATGAAAAACTGTTTTTT

D gene: TRBD2
clone size: -
V gene: TRBV19
J gene: TRBJ2-1
CDR3 protein: CASSPWTSGRDEQFF
CDR3 DNA: TGTGCCAGTAGCCCCTGGACTAGCGGGAGGGATGAGCAGTTCTTC

D gene: TRBD1
clone size: -
V gene: TRBV7-3
J gene: TRBJ1-2
CDR3 protein: CASSRGQGRFAGYTF
CDR3 DNA: TGTGCCAGCAGCAGGGGACAGGGGCGCTTTGCTGGCTACACCTTC

D gene: -
clone size: -
V gene: TRBV5-1
J gene: TRBJ2-5
CDR3 protein: CASSLDFRYQETQYF
CDR3 DNA: TGCGCCAGCAGCCTGGACTTTAGGTACCAAGAGACCCAGTACTTC

D gene: TRBD1
clone size: -
V gene: TRBV15
J gene: TRBJ1-1
CDR3 protein: CATGTGRGNTEAFF
CDR3 DNA: TGTGCCACCGGGACAGGGCGTGGTAACACTGAAGCTTTCTTT

D gene: -
clone size: -
V gene: TRBV6-5
J gene: TRBJ1-4
CDR3 protein: CASRPGLNEKLFF
CDR3 DNA: TGTGCCAGCAGACCCGGGCTAAATGAAAAACTGTTTTTT

D gene: -
clone size: -
V gene: TRBV3-1/TRBV3-2
J gene: TRBJ1-3
CDR3 protein: CASSQEILSGNTIYF
CDR3 DNA: TGTGCCAGCAGCCAGGAGATCCTCTCTGGAAACACCATATATTTT

D gene: TRBD2
clone size: -
V gene: TRBV7-2
J gene: TRBJ2-1
CDR3 protein: CASSLGGGRDNEQFF
CDR3 DNA: TGTGCCAGCAGCTTAGGGGGCGGGAGGGACAATGAGCAGTTCTTC

D gene: -
clone size: -
V gene: TRBV28
J gene: TRBJ2-7
CDR3 protein: CASSLRGARPYEQYF
CDR3 DNA: TGTGCCAGCAGTTTAAGGGGAGCCCGTCCTTACGAGCAGTACTTC

D gene: -
clone size: -
V gene: TRBV28
J gene: TRBJ1-4
CDR3 protein: CASSPLGGRMEKLFF
CDR3 DNA: TGTGCCAGCAGCCCCCTAGGAGGGAGGATGGAAAAACTGTTTTTT

D gene: TRBD1
clone size: -
V gene: TRBV27
J gene: TRBJ1-4
CDR3 protein: CASIRKPPGQGDLWEKLFF
CDR3 DNA: TGTGCCAGCATCCGCAAACCACCGGGACAGGGGGATCTCTGGGAAAAACTGTTTTTT

D gene: TRBD1
clone size: -
V gene: TRBV30
J gene: TRBJ1-2
CDR3 protein: CAWSLTRTGTHGYTF
CDR3 DNA: TGTGCCTGGAGTCTTACCCGGACAGGGACCCATGGCTACACCTTC

D gene: -
clone size: -
V gene: TRBV4-2
J gene: TRBJ2-7
CDR3 protein: CASSPAEGGASYEQYF
CDR3 DNA: TGTGCCAGCAGCCCGGCGGAGGGGGGAGCTTCCTACGAGCAGTACTTC

D gene: -
clone size: few
V gene: TRBV7-2
J gene: TRBJ2-7
CDR3 protein: CASSADLDEQYF
CDR3 DNA: TGTGCCAGCAGCGCCGACTTGGACGAGCAGTACTTC

D gene: TRBD1
clone size: -
V gene: TRBV6-2/TRBV6-3
J gene: TRBJ2-3
CDR3 protein: CASSNRGYFDTQYF
CDR3 DNA: TGTGCCAGCAGCAACAGGGGTTACTTTGATACGCAGTATTTT

D gene: TRBD2
clone size: few
V gene: TRBV15
J gene: TRBJ2-1
CDR3 protein: CATSRDMAGGLNEQFF
CDR3 DNA: TGTGCCACCAGCAGAGATATGGCGGGAGGGCTTAATGAGCAGTTCTTC

D gene: -
clone size: -
V gene: TRBV14
J gene: TRBJ2-3
CDR3 protein: CASSQRLPRASTDTQYF
CDR3 DNA: TGTGCCAGCAGCCAACGGTTACCGAGAGCTAGCACAGATACGCAGTATTTT

D gene: -
clone size: -
V gene: TRBV7-9
J gene: TRBJ2-2
CDR3 protein: CASSPSPTNTGELFF
CDR3 DNA: TGTGCCAGCAGCCCTTCACCGACGAACACCGGGGAGCTGTTTTTT

D gene: -
clone size: -
V gene: TRBV5-1
J gene: TRBJ1-4
CDR3 protein: CASSAGPQDEKLFF
CDR3 DNA: TGCGCCAGCAGCGCGGGTCCCCAGGACGAAAAACTGTTTTTT

D gene: -
clone size: -
V gene: TRBV9
J gene: TRBJ1-3
CDR3 protein: CASSVEAGAGNTIYF
CDR3 DNA: TGTGCCAGCAGCGTAGAGGCAGGAGCTGGAAACACCATATATTTT

D gene: -
clone size: -
V gene: TRBV19
J gene: TRBJ1-5
CDR3 protein: CASTSWGGATAGNQPQHF
CDR3 DNA: TGTGCCAGTACTAGTTGGGGGGGCGCAACAGCGGGCAATCAGCCCCAGCATTTT

D gene: -
clone size: -
V gene: TRBV11-2
J gene: TRBJ1-6
CDR3 protein: CASSKGLNSPLHF
CDR3 DNA: TGTGCCAGCAGCAAGGGTCTTAATTCACCCCTCCACTTT

D gene: -
clone size: -
V gene: TRBV19
J gene: TRBJ1-2
CDR3 protein: CASSRRTGSNYGYTF
CDR3 DNA: TGTGCCAGTAGTAGGAGAACAGGGAGCAACTATGGCTACACCTTC

D gene: -
clone size: -
V gene: TRBV5-6
J gene: TRBJ2-7
CDR3 protein: CASSLRPSEQYF
CDR3 DNA: TGTGCCAGCAGCCTACGGCCCTCCGAGCAGTACTTC

D gene: -
clone size: -
V gene: TRBV7-6
J gene: TRBJ2-7
CDR3 protein: CASSSRDLVYEQYF
CDR3 DNA: TGTGCCAGCAGCTCCCGGGACCTCGTCTACGAGCAGTACTTC

D gene: -
clone size: -
V gene: TRBV4-3
J gene: TRBJ2-5
CDR3 protein: CASSRDLASRETQYF
CDR3 DNA: TGCGCCAGCAGCCGCGACCTAGCGAGCAGGGAGACCCAGTACTTC

D gene: -
clone size: -
V gene: TRBV20-1
J gene: TRBJ1-4
CDR3 protein: CSASPRYPTNEKLFF
CDR3 DNA: TGCAGTGCTAGTCCTCGATACCCAACTAATGAAAAACTGTTTTTT

D gene: TRBD1
clone size: -
V gene: TRBV2
J gene: TRBJ1-2
CDR3 protein: CASTPDRGLYGYTF
CDR3 DNA: TGTGCCAGCACCCCTGACAGGGGGCTTTATGGCTACACCTTC

D gene: -
clone size: -
V gene: TRBV9
J gene: TRBJ2-3
CDR3 protein: CASSWQGGRTDTQYF
CDR3 DNA: TGTGCCAGCAGCTGGCAGGGTGGACGCACAGATACGCAGTATTTT

D gene: TRBD1
clone size: -
V gene: TRBV5-6
J gene: TRBJ1-5
CDR3 protein: CASSLGTGGYQPQHF
CDR3 DNA: TGTGCCAGCAGCTTGGGGACAGGGGGCTATCAGCCCCAGCATTTT

D gene: -
clone size: -
V gene: TRBV5-1
J gene: TRBJ2-7
CDR3 protein: CASSFRGYMQYF
CDR3 DNA: TGCGCCAGCAGCTTCCGGGGTTACATGCAGTACTTC

D gene: -
clone size: few
V gene: TRBV18
J gene: TRBJ1-4
CDR3 protein: CASSQVANEKLFF
CDR3 DNA: TGTGCCAGCTCACAGGTTGCCAATGAAAAACTGTTTTTT

D gene: TRBD1
clone size: -
V gene: TRBV18
J gene: TRBJ1-5
CDR3 protein: CASSPKGQGTYSNQPQHF
CDR3 DNA: TGTGCCAGCTCACCAAAGGGACAGGGGACTTATAGCAATCAGCCCCAGCATTTT

D gene: -
clone size: -
V gene: TRBV19
J gene: TRBJ1-2
CDR3 protein: CASIGQAFYGYTF
CDR3 DNA: TGTGCCAGTATCGGGCAGGCCTTCTATGGCTACACCTTC

D gene: -
clone size: -
V gene: TRBV12-5
J gene: TRBJ1-1
CDR3 protein: CASGRGANTEAFF
CDR3 DNA: TGTGCTAGTGGACGAGGGGCCAACACTGAAGCTTTCTTT

D gene: -
clone size: -
V gene: TRBV28
J gene: TRBJ1-1
CDR3 protein: CASSFAYTEAFF
CDR3 DNA: TGTGCCAGCAGTTTCGCATACACTGAAGCTTTCTTT

D gene: -
clone size: -
V gene: TRBV4-2
J gene: TRBJ1-1
CDR3 protein: CASSHPQGNTEAFF
CDR3 DNA: TGTGCCAGCAGCCACCCACAGGGGAACACTGAAGCTTTCTTT

D gene: -
clone size: -
V gene: TRBV15
J gene: TRBJ2-7
CDR3 protein: CATSRGPGRPLGNEQYF
CDR3 DNA: TGTGCCACCAGCAGAGGGCCCGGGCGGCCCCTTGGGAACGAGCAGTACTTC

D gene: -
clone size: -
V gene: TRBV6-5
J gene: TRBJ1-1
CDR3 protein: CASSYSKGIFTEAFF
CDR3 DNA: TGTGCCAGCAGTTACTCGAAGGGGATCTTCACTGAAGCTTTCTTT

D gene: -
clone size: few
V gene: TRBV14
J gene: TRBJ2-1
CDR3 protein: CASSQGGSYNEQFF
CDR3 DNA: TGTGCCAGCAGCCAGGGGGGCTCCTACAATGAGCAGTTCTTC

D gene: -
clone size: -
V gene: TRBV2
J gene: TRBJ2-2
CDR3 protein: CASSDPHGGNTGELFF
CDR3 DNA: TGTGCCAGCAGTGACCCCCACGGGGGGAACACCGGGGAGCTGTTTTTT